Detailed here is one T cell receptor (beta chain). Its antigen is unidentified. This record belongs to a study of shared clonotypes between healthy human individuals. Authors' processing steps: ImmunoSEQ yielded junction-only sequences lacking quality scores, so filtering differed. Clones were read by immunoSEQ multiplex PCR, and TCRdb kept only the in-frame ones, dropping some. Clone size and V and J calls were adopted from that table, with D and trimming inferred from the DNA. The sample lists roughly 450,000 clones; more than 65% were seen once. General study results and limits: Clonotype sharing among donors likely depends on sequencing depth.

Every donor, a Caucasian adult, lived in Nashville, Tennessee. Each unsorted sample relied on 90 million or so PBMCs as its source of genomic DNA. CDR3 length: 16 residues. V gave up 2 bases and J gave up 7 bases, with 17 bases separating them. Germline-derived CDR1 and CDR2 are LNHNV and YYDKDF (reference sequence). The chain employs TRBV15 and TRBJ1-4, with D possibly being TRBD1 (6 bases). The TCR was taken from a woman in her 40s in good health. Some clones in this sample may be carry-over from other donors' samples. Sequencing was performed on PBMCs. Here the CDR3 reads CATSRNTGHLGEKLFF. In DNA, the CDR3 is TGTGCCACCAGCAGAAACACGGGACACCTTGGTGAAAAACTGTTTTTT. The full variable domain, its missing parts supplied by reference TRBV15 and TRBJ1-4, is DAMVIQNPRYQVTQFGKPVTLSCSQTLNHNVMYWYQQKSSQAPKLLFHYYDKDFNNEADTPDNFQSRRPNTSFCFLDIRSPGLGDTAMYLCATSRNTGHLGEKLFFGSGTQLSVL.